The clone carrying this TCR beta chain was picked up a small number of times. The source of the sample is a study of T-cell reconstitution after alpha-beta-depleted transplantation in children. Per germline, CDR1 SGHTA and CDR2 FQGNSA. Between the trimmed V and J ends, which lost 2 bases and 4 bases, there was a span of 9 bases. The CDR3 spans 14 residues. The TCRbeta library was prepared with unique molecular identifiers. In TCRdb, the PCR reads were re-called with MiXCR into one record per CDR3 protein. The repertoire has about 640,000 distinct CDR3 sequences, 16% of them found once; the top ten carry 0.8% to 1.1%.

The genes are TRBV7-2 and TRBJ1-5; D is ambiguous. This sample comprised PBMCs from the stem cell graft donor, obtained from the stem cell graft. This receptor was obtained from a human donor who donated a stem cell graft to a child with acute myeloid leukemia. The CDR3 DNA follows: TGTGCCAGCAGCTTATCTGGGGTTAATCAGCCCCAGCATTTT. It encodes CASSLSGVNQPQHF.